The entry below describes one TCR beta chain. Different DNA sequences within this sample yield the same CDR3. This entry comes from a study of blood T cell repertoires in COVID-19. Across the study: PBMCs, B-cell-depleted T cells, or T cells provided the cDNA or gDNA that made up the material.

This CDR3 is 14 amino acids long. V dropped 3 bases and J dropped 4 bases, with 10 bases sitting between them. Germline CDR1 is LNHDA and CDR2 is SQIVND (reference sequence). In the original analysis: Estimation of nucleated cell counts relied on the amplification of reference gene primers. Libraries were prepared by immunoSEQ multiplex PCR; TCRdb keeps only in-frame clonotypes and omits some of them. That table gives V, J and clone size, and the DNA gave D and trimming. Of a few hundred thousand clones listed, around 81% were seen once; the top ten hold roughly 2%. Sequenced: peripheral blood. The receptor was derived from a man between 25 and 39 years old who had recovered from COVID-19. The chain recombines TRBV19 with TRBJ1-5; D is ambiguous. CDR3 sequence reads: CASSITGGNQPQHF. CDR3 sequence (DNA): TGTGCCAGTAGTATTACGGGTGGGAATCAGCCCCAGCATTTT. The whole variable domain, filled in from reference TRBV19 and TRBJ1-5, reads DGGITQSPKYLFRKEGQNVTLSCEQNLNHDAMYWYRQDPGQGLRLIYYSQIVNDFQKGDIAEGYSVSREKKESFPLTVTSAQKNPTAFYLCASSITGGNQPQHFGDGTRLSIL.